These 2 T cell receptor beta chains share one sample of origin, sequenced in a study of CD8 T cells in ankylosing spondylitis. Whole-study findings and limits: Seven to nine highly homologous variants formed a TCR beta motif that appeared characteristic of ankylosing spondylitis blood.

For these receptors, no antigen is known. TCRdb reprocessed the 5' RACE reads via MiXCR and lists one record per CDR3 protein. The table includes around 450,000 distinct CDR3 sequences, 25% to 30% detected once. Sequencing was carried out using blood, either unsorted or a sorted T cell fraction (not recorded which). These receptors came from a male donor with ankylosing spondylitis.

V gene TRBV30 combines with J gene TRBJ1-1; D gene ambiguous. The germline V gene encodes CDR1 GTSNPN and CDR2 SVGIG (reference sequence). Deletions cut 1 base from V and 5 bases from J, with 5 bases between. The CDR3 runs 11 residues. CDR3 amino acids: CAWSERTEAFF. The CDR3 nucleotides read TGTGCCTGGAGTGAACGGACTGAAGCTTTCTTT.

V usage is TRBV11-3 and J usage is TRBJ2-1; no definite D call. The V end lost 4 bases, the J end lost 8 bases, and 9 bases lay between the germline ends. Per germline, CDR1 SGHNT and CDR2 YENEEA. The CDR3 has 12 residues. CDR3 nucleotide sequence: TGTGCCAGCAGCTACCGAACGGATGAGCAGTTCTTC. Translated: CASSYRTDEQFF. Drawing the rest from reference TRBV11-3 and TRBJ2-1, the complete variable domain is EAGVVQSPRYKIIEKKQPVAFWCNPISGHNTLYWYLQNLGQGPELLIRYENEEAVDDSQLPKDRFSAERLKGVDSTLKIQPAELGDSAVYLCASSYRTDEQFFGPGTRLTVL.